This TCR beta chain was observed in a study of blood T cells in healthy people across ages. General observations from the study: Any changes in expanded clonotypes were possibly confounded, as donor CMV status remained unknown.

PCR was performed a second time for about 7 to 12 cycles using a sample-barcoded 5' primer and a J-beta primer mix. Researchers report that a template-switch adaptor with 12 random nucleotides tagged each cDNA molecule. CDR3-containing paired-end reads numbered at least 3 million in each sample. TCRdb re-called the 5' RACE reads through MiXCR, storing one row per CDR3 protein. This sample has 950,000 to 1,200,000 distinct CDR3 sequences, with less than 45% found just once. The CDR3 totals 16 residues. V lost 0 bases and J lost 4, with 14 bases in between. At least ten counts were recorded for this clonotype. Its antigen is as yet unknown. In terms of origin and age, donors were healthy Caucasian individuals from Russia aged about 6 to 100.

The chain carries TRBV12-3 or TRBV12-4 and TRBJ2-3; D is unresolved. This sequence was found in a man younger than 35 in good health. Material: blood. CDR3 protein: CASSLAVGSAADTQYF. DNA of the CDR3: TGTGCCAGCAGTTTAGCCGTGGGTTCCGCCGCAGATACGCAGTATTTT.